Shown below are 25 T cell receptor beta chains from a single sample sequenced in a study of blood T cell repertoires in COVID-19. Profiling relied on immunoSEQ multiplex PCR, and the TCRdb table lists in-frame clones only, not all of them. Here the sample spans around 500,000 clones, 88% being singletons. The sequencing sample was made of PBMCs or T cells enriched from blood (not recorded which). These receptors all come from a woman in her forties who had recovered from COVID-19.

V and J are TRBV4-3 and TRBJ2-5; no clear D. V shed 3 bases and J shed 5 bases, with 16 bases lying between them. This CDR3 has 15 amino acids. Germline-derived CDR1 and CDR2 are LGHNA and YSLEER. The CDR3 nucleotides read TGCGCCAGCAGCCAGTCCCGTGCTACCCGGGAGACCCAGTACTTC. Amino acids: CASSQSRATRETQYF.

This rearrangement joins TRBV7-9 to TRBJ2-7, with TRBD2 identical over 9 bases. Trimming took 2 bases from V and 5 from J; bases not matched to a gene: 7. The CDR3 runs to 15 residues. Germline V gene lookup returns CDR1 SEHNR and CDR2 FQNEAQ (reference sequence). The CDR3 sequence: CASSLKVASGNEQYF. CDR3 bases: TGTGCCAGCAGCTTAAAGGTGGCTAGCGGGAACGAGCAGTACTTC.

The table lists this clone with a few counts. The chain recombines TRBV20-1 with TRBJ2-7; unclear D gene. Between the trimmed V and J ends, which lost 1 base and 7 bases, there was a span of 8 bases. The CDR3 is 11 amino acids. Germline CDR1 reads DFQATT; CDR2 reads SNEGSKA (reference sequence). CDR3 bases: TGCAGTGCTAGAGCCCCCCTGGAGCAGTACTTC. Protein product: CSARAPLEQYF.

This sequence joins TRBV24-1 and TRBJ2-1; D unresolved. CDR1 is KGHDR, CDR2 SFDVKD, per germline. V lost 4 bases to trimming and J lost 6 bases, with 3 bases between them. This CDR3 has 11 residues. The DNA for the CDR3 is TGTGCCACCAGTGACGTCAATGAGCAGTTCTTC. Amino acid sequence: CATSDVNEQFF.

The chain links TRBV11-2 to TRBJ2-6, with 7 bases identical to TRBD1. V shed 5 bases and J 1 base; nucleotides not matched to a gene: 14. Germline lookup yields CDR1 SGHAT and CDR2 FQNNGV. The CDR3 runs 19 residues. CDR3 in amino acids: CASSPDSGQPFSGANVLTF. The CDR3 bases are TGTGCCAGCAGCCCCGATTCGGGACAGCCTTTTTCTGGGGCCAACGTCCTGACTTTC.

The chain couples TRBV11-3 to TRBJ2-2; 10 bases are a match to TRBD2. Germline trimming cut 0 bases from V and 9 bases from J; bases unmatched to any gene: 10. This CDR3 has 17 residues. Germline loops: CDR1 SGHNT, CDR2 YENEEA. The CDR3 sequence: CASSLERTSGAGRELFF. CDR3 DNA: TGTGCCAGCAGCTTAGAAAGGACTAGCGGCGCTGGTAGGGAGCTGTTTTTT.

The rearrangement links TRBV5-4 to TRBJ1-1, with TRBD1 as a possible D gene (5 bases). The V gene lost 7 bases and the J gene lost 6 bases, with 16 bases spanning the gap. CDR3 size: 13 residues. The germline V gene encodes CDR1 SGHNT and CDR2 YYREEE (reference sequence). The CDR3 reads CASLGGIDAEAFF. The CDR3 DNA sequence: TGTGCCAGCCTGGGGGGGATCGACGCTGAAGCTTTCTTT. The complete variable domain, with remaining parts taken from reference TRBV5-4 and TRBJ1-1, reads ETGVTQSPTHLIKTRGQQVTLRCSSQSGHNTVSWYQQALGQGPQFIFQYYREEENGRGNFPPRFSGLQFPNYSSELNVNALELDDSALYLCASLGGIDAEAFFGQGTRLTVV.

This chain uses TRBV27 with TRBJ1-1; TRBD1 might be the D (5 bases). Germline CDR1 MNHEY, CDR2 SMNVEV (reference sequence). CDR3 size: 14 residues. With 6 bases removed from V and 4 bases from J, the gap between germline ends came to 15 bases. The CDR3 reads CASSWGYQGTEAFF. Here the CDR3 DNA reads TGTGCCAGCAGCTGGGGCTACCAAGGCACTGAAGCTTTCTTT.

The rearrangement joins TRBV9 to TRBJ2-1; D is undetermined. This CDR3 spans 13 amino acids. V was trimmed by 0 bases and J by 10 bases, leaving 11 bases between them. Germline V gene lookup returns CDR1 SGDLS and CDR2 YYNGEE. The CDR3 DNA sequence: TGTGCCAGCAGCGTAGTTAGCTCAGTCGAGCAGTTCTTC. This encodes CASSVVSSVEQFF.

J is TRBJ2-2 and V is TRBV7-9; weak D call: TRBD2 (5 bases). The CDR3 length is 14 residues. Trimming stripped 3 bases from V and 8 bases from J, with 13 bases between. Germline-derived CDR1 and CDR2 are SEHNR and FQNEAQ (reference sequence). The CDR3 spells CASSFDYLLGELFF. The CDR3 DNA is TGTGCCAGCAGCTTCGACTATCTTCTAGGGGAGCTGTTTTTT. The variable domain in full, with the rest retrieved from reference TRBV7-9 and TRBJ2-2, is DTGVSQNPRHKITKRGQNVTFRCDPISEHNRLYWYRQTLGQGPEFLTYFQNEAQLEKSRLLSDRFSAERPKGSFSTLEIQRTEQGDSAMYLCASSFDYLLGELFFGEGSRLTVL.

This chain uses TRBV29-1 with TRBJ1-1, with unresolved D. From germline, CDR1 is SQVTM and CDR2 ANQGSEA. The CDR3 extends over 14 amino acids. Trimming pared 6 bases from V and 4 bases from J, leaving 18 bases between. In DNA form, the CDR3 reads TGCAGCGTGGAACTACGGCAGGTGGTCACTGAAGCTTTCTTT. Encoded protein: CSVELRQVVTEAFF.

The rearrangement joins TRBV5-1 to TRBJ1-1; D ambiguous. The CDR3 runs to 15 residues. V was trimmed by 0 bases and J by 1 base, leaving 10 bases between them. Germline-derived CDR1 and CDR2 are SGHRS and YFSETQ. The CDR3 sequence: CASSLAYPGNTEAFF. The CDR3, as DNA: TGCGCCAGCAGCTTGGCCTACCCCGGGAACACTGAAGCTTTCTTT.

V usage is TRBV19 and J usage is TRBJ1-2; TRBD1 is a possible D gene (5 bases). The V end was cut by 3 bases, the J end by 4 bases, with 15 bases between. This CDR3 has 15 residues. The germline V gene encodes CDR1 LNHDA and CDR2 SQIVND (reference sequence). The DNA of the CDR3 is TGTGCCAGTAGTATTGTGGACACGGGTTTCTATGGCTACACCTTC. This sequence encodes CASSIVDTGFYGYTF.

CDR3 nucleotides: TGTGCCAGCAGGGGACAGGGGGAAACTGAAGCTTTCTTT. This sequence encodes CASRGQGETEAFF. V usage is TRBV6-5 and J usage is TRBJ1-1, with TRBD1 matching over 11 bases. Germline trimming cut 6 bases from V and 5 bases from J; bases unmatched to any gene: 2. The V gene's germline CDR1 is MNHEY and CDR2 SVGAGI. The CDR3 has 13 residues.

This clone was counted only a few times. The CDR3 is CAISTGTGGDLYGYTF. As DNA, the CDR3 is TGTGCCATCAGCACCGGGACAGGGGGCGACCTATATGGCTACACCTTC. The gene calls are TRBV10-3 and TRBJ1-2, with 12 bases lining up with TRBD1. The CDR3 is 16 residues long. The V and J ends lost 6 bases and 5 bases, in that order; junction bases with no gene match: 10. Germline V CDR1 and CDR2: ENHRY, SYGVKD.

For the CDR3, the DNA is TGTGCCAGCAGTTCCGGACTAGCGGGACTCTACGAGCAGTACTTC. Translated, it gives CASSSGLAGLYEQYF. The chain joins TRBV6-2 or TRBV6-3 to TRBJ2-7; 12 bases match TRBD2. In germline, CDR1 is MNHEY, CDR2 SVGEGT. V was pared by 4 bases and J by 3 bases, with 4 bases of the junction left unmatched. This CDR3 has 15 amino acids.

The genes are TRBV3-1 (or the pseudogene TRBV3-2) and TRBJ2-1, with 16 bases identical to TRBD2. Germline V gives CDR1 LGHDT, CDR2 YNNKEL (reference sequence). CDR3 length: 21 amino acids. The trim removed 3 bases at V and 2 bases at J, leaving 13 bases unmatched. The CDR3 loop reads CASSQIVGGTSGRGPYNEQFF. The CDR3 nucleotides read TGTGCCAGCAGCCAGATTGTCGGCGGGACTAGCGGGAGGGGTCCCTACAATGAGCAGTTCTTC.

This sequence joins TRBV19 and TRBJ2-7, with 14 bases that match TRBD2. J was trimmed by 3 bases and V by 5 bases; bases with no gene match: 3. CDR3 length equals 15 residues. CDR1 is LNHDA and CDR2 is SQIVND in the germline V gene (reference sequence). Here the CDR3 reads CASSLGTSGSYEQYF. Here the CDR3 DNA reads TGTGCCAGTAGTCTGGGGACTAGCGGGAGCTACGAGCAGTACTTC.

The chain links TRBV27 to TRBJ1-2; no firm D call. Germline CDR1 reads MNHEY; CDR2 reads SMNVEV (reference sequence). The CDR3 consists of 13 residues. V was clipped by 5 bases and J by 0 bases, with 7 bases between them. Written as DNA, the CDR3 is TGTGCCAGCAGTCTAACTTCTAACTATGGCTACACCTTC. This translates into CASSLTSNYGYTF.

This clone appeared a few times. CDR3 region: CASIPGGGSSNYGYTF. The CDR3 region has the DNA TGTGCCAGCATCCCGGGCGGGGGGTCCTCTAACTATGGCTACACCTTC. The V and J genes are TRBV28 and TRBJ1-2; D is perhaps TRBD1 (5 bases). The CDR3 is 16 residues long. The V gene lost 7 bases and the J gene lost 0 bases, with 18 bases spanning the gap. Germline CDR1 reads MDHEN; CDR2 reads SYDVKM.

This clone appeared once. The chain combines TRBV5-4 with TRBJ2-1, with 10 bases aligning to TRBD1. CDR1 is SGHNT and CDR2 is YYREEE in the germline V gene (reference sequence). The CDR3 has 14 residues. The V and J ends lost 10 bases and 8 bases, in that order; junction bases with no gene match: 12. As DNA, the CDR3 is TGTGCCGCAACGATCGGGACAGGGGATTATGAGCAGTTCTTC. It specifies CAATIGTGDYEQFF.

This rearrangement joins TRBV4-2 to TRBJ2-1, with TRBD2 matching 10 bases. CDR3 length: 16 amino acids. Germline V gene lookup returns CDR1 LGHNA and CDR2 YNFKEQ. Germline trimming cut 0 bases from V and 6 bases from J; bases unmatched to any gene: 5. This CDR3 is CASSQESGRVVNEQFF. CDR3 nucleotides: TGTGCCAGCAGCCAAGAGAGCGGGAGGGTTGTCAATGAGCAGTTCTTC.

The rearrangement joins TRBV5-8 to TRBJ2-2; TRBD1 matches 7 bases. V gave up 4 bases and J gave up 1 base; unmatched junction bases: 10. Germline V gene data show CDR1 as SGHTS and CDR2 as YDEGEE. The CDR3 extends over 17 amino acids. In DNA, the CDR3 is TGTGCCAGCAGCGGCGAGACAGGGAATTGGAACACCGGGGAGCTGTTTTTT. Its translation: CASSGETGNWNTGELFF.

V gene TRBV3-1 (or the pseudogene TRBV3-2) combines with J gene TRBJ2-1, with 11 bases fitting TRBD2. CDR3 size: 17 residues. The junction had 4 bases not matched to a gene; V was cut back by 0 bases and J by 3 bases. CDR1 is LGHDT and CDR2 is YNNKEL in the germline V gene (reference sequence). The CDR3 protein is CASSQDATSGNYNEQFF. Here the CDR3 DNA reads TGTGCCAGCAGCCAAGATGCGACTAGCGGGAACTACAATGAGCAGTTCTTC.

This clone was observed many times. The V gene is TRBV3-1 (or the pseudogene TRBV3-2), the J gene TRBJ1-5, with TRBD1 matching 7 bases. Trimming cost V 4 bases and J 4 bases; bases outside gene matches: 10. Germline CDR1 is LGHDT and CDR2 is YNNKEL (reference sequence). This CDR3 contains 16 residues. CDR3 residues: CASSLSGQAGNQPQHF. The CDR3 DNA sequence: TGTGCCAGCAGCCTATCCGGACAGGCTGGGAATCAGCCCCAGCATTTT.